What follows are 10 T cell receptor beta chains derived from one specimen sequenced in a study of blood T cells in healthy people across ages. The authors ran a second PCR of about 7 to 11 cycles using a sample-barcoded 5' primer and a J-beta primer mix. TCRdb recomputed calls from the 5' RACE reads with MiXCR, one row per CDR3 protein. The repertoire consists of hundreds of thousands of distinct CDR3 sequences, with approximately 44% occurring once and the leading ten covering about a fifth. Sequencing input: blood. These receptor sequences come from a man between 60 and 75 years old in good health.

The chain recombines TRBV6-2 or TRBV6-3 with TRBJ2-7; tentative D call: TRBD1 (6 bases). The CDR3 has 15 residues. The germline V gene encodes CDR1 MNHEY and CDR2 SVGEGT. V lost 11 bases and J lost 3, with 23 bases in between. This CDR3 is CACCDVAGVGYEQYF. DNA of the CDR3: TGTGCCTGCTGTGACGTCGCAGGGGTGGGCTACGAGCAGTACTTC.

This clonotype occurred once. The DNA for the CDR3 is TGTGCCTGTAACACGGGGGCCCTCTATGGCTACACCTTC. Its protein is CACNTGALYGYTF. This chain joins TRBV30 and TRBJ1-2; a weak D match, TRBD1 (6 bases). Germline V gene lookup returns CDR1 GTSNPN and CDR2 SVGIG (reference sequence). The CDR3 extends over 13 amino acids. Trimming took off 6 bases at V and 4 bases at J, with 15 bases between the two ends.

This clonotype was seen a few times. This sequence joins TRBV7-9 and TRBJ2-2; D remains unclear. V shed 6 bases and J shed 6 bases, with 8 bases lying between them. CDR3 length equals 12 residues. Germline lookup yields CDR1 SEHNR and CDR2 FQNEAQ (reference sequence). The CDR3 DNA is TGTGCCAGCAGTTTTGGGCCCGGGGAGCTGTTTTTT. This translates into CASSFGPGELFF.

This clonotype was seen a handful of times. The rearrangement joins TRBV7-2 to TRBJ2-1; 16 nucleotides match TRBD2. The CDR3 is made up of 20 amino acids. Germline CDR1 and CDR2: SGHTA and FQGNSA. V lost 1 base to trimming and J lost 7 bases; unmatched junction nucleotides: 13. The DNA of the CDR3 is TGTGCCAGCAGCTTAGACACCGGGACTAGCGGGGGGGCCATTAGAAATGAGCAGTTCTTC. Translating it yields CASSLDTGTSGGAIRNEQFF.

V gene TRBV11-2 combines with J gene TRBJ2-3; D is undetermined. V was clipped by 2 bases and J by 0 bases, with 18 bases between them. CDR3 size: 18 residues. Germline V gene data show CDR1 as SGHAT and CDR2 as FQNNGV. The CDR3: CASSLIPRSWRSTDTQYF. DNA for the CDR3: TGTGCCAGCAGCTTAATTCCCCGCTCCTGGCGGAGCACAGATACGCAGTATTTT.

In this sample, this clonotype turned up a few times. V is TRBV19 and J is TRBJ2-5; D is unclear. The germline gives CDR1 LNHDA, CDR2 SQIVND (reference sequence). The CDR3 consists of 14 residues. With 6 bases removed from V and 2 bases from J, the gap between germline ends came to 13 bases. The CDR3 DNA reads as TGTGCCAGTAGCATGGTGGGCCTTCAAGAGACCCAGTACTTC. Translated: CASSMVGLQETQYF.

This clonotype has only a few counts. The chain carries TRBV5-1 and TRBJ2-4, with 8 bases identical to TRBD2. The germline CDR1 and CDR2 sequences are SGHRS and YFSETQ. The V segment lost 4 bases and the J segment 0 bases; nucleotides outside the gene matches: 6. CDR3 length equals 16 residues. CDR3 DNA sequence: TGCGCCAGCAGCCCCACAGCGGGGGTAGCCAAAAACATTCAGTACTTC. Protein product: CASSPTAGVAKNIQYF.

The chain uses TRBV25-1 and TRBJ1-4; weak D call: TRBD1 (5 bases). The V gene's germline CDR1 is MGHDK and CDR2 SYGVNS. CDR3 size: 17 residues. The V gene lost 6 bases and the J gene lost 0 bases, with 17 bases spanning the gap. The CDR3 sequence is CASSPLGGSATNEKLFF. Here the CDR3 DNA reads TGTGCCAGCAGCCCCCTGGGGGGTTCTGCAACTAATGAAAAACTGTTTTTT.

With regard to this clonotype: One junction end does not reproduce the germline sequence, and a read error may be involved. The chain uses TRBV7-6 and TRBJ2-5, with 7 bases matching TRBD1. The length of the CDR3 is 12 residues. Germline V gene lookup returns CDR1 SGHVS and CDR2 FNYEAQ. This CDR3 is CACSTSGGTQYF. The CDR3 DNA follows: TGTGCCTGCAGCACATCAGGGGGGACCCAGTACTTC.

This chain connects TRBV24-1 to TRBJ1-5, with D perhaps matching TRBD1 (5 bases). The CDR3 length is 16 residues. Trimming removed 2 bases at V and 1 base at J, with 11 bases between. Per germline, CDR1 KGHDR and CDR2 SFDVKD. This CDR3 is CATSDSGGRSNQPQHF. CDR3 sequence (DNA): TGTGCCACCAGTGATTCGGGGGGAAGAAGCAATCAGCCCCAGCATTTT.